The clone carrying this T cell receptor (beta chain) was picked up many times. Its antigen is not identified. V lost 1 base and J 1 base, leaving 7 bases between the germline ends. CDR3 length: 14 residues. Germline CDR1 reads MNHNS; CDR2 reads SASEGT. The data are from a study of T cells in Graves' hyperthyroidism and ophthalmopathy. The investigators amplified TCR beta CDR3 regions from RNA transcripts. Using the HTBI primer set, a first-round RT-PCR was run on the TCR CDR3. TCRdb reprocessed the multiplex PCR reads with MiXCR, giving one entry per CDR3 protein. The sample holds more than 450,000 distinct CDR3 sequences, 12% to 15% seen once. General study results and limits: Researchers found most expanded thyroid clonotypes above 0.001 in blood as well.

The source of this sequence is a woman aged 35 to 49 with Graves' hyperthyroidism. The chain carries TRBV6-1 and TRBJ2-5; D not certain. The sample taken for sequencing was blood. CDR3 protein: CASSEGSSQETQYF. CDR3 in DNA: TGTGCCAGCAGTGAAGGGAGTAGCCAAGAGACCCAGTACTTC.